This T cell receptor beta chain was recorded in a study of cytomegalovirus exposure and HLA in healthy donors. The assay was immunoSEQ multiplex PCR, and TCRdb's table has in-frame clones only and misses some. The data contain 190,000 or so clones, about 80% of them singletons. Broader study findings: Most observed TCR sequences were rare, whereas some public TCRs were detected in many donors.

This clone was counted a single time. Its antigen is unidentified. The CDR3 runs 17 residues. Germline V CDR1 and CDR2: SGHRS, YFSETQ. J gave up 3 bases and V 1 base, and 13 bases lay outside the gene matches. Sequenced input: PBMCs. This receptor was identified in a woman younger than 35 in good health and CMV-seropositive. This sequence joins TRBV5-1 and TRBJ2-7; 7 bases fit TRBD2. The CDR3 DNA reads TGCGCCAGCAGCTTGAGGGCTAGCGGAGAGCGTTTCTACGAGCAGTACTTC. This codes for CASSLRASGERFYEQYF.